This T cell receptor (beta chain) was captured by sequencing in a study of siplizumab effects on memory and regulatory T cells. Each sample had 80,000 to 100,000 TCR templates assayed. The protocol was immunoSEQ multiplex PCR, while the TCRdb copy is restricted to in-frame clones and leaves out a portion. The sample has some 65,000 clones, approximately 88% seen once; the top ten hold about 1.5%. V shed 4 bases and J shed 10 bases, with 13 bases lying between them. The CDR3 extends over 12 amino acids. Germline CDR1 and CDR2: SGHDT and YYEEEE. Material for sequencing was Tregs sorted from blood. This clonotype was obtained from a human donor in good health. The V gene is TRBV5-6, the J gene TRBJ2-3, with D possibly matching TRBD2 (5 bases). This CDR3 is CASSLARGAQYF. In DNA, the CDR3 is TGTGCCAGCAGCCTCGCCCGGGGTGCGCAGTATTTT.